The 7 T cell receptor beta chains listed next were all sequenced from one sample in a study of cytomegalovirus exposure and HLA in healthy donors. The PCR used 60 Vbeta and 13 Jbeta primers. TCRdb's copy holds only in-frame clones and misses some; the assay was immunoSEQ multiplex PCR. Found here are over 100,000 clones, 75% to 90% of them singletons; the top ten hold around 2%. Sample: PBMCs. The source is a man younger than 40 in good health and CMV-seronegative.

The J gene is TRBJ2-1, the V gene TRBV10-1; no firm D call. Trimming cost V 8 bases and J 0 bases, with 11 bases left between them. The CDR3 extends over 14 amino acids. Germline values: CDR1 WNHNN, CDR2 SYGVQD (reference sequence). This chain's CDR3 is CASGPQSSYNEQFF. The CDR3, as DNA: TGCGCCAGCGGCCCTCAAAGCTCCTACAATGAGCAGTTCTTC.

The chain couples TRBV5-1 to TRBJ2-3; D may be TRBD2 (6 bases). This CDR3 has 15 amino acids. Looked up from germline, CDR1 is SGHRS and CDR2 is YFSETQ. V gave up 0 bases and J gave up 13 bases, with 21 bases separating them. The CDR3 DNA follows: TGCGCCAGCAGCTTGGCCTTCGGGTGGGCTAGCGAAAAGTATTTT. Residues: CASSLAFGWASEKYF.

This clone was detected only once. V and J are TRBV19 and TRBJ2-5, with TRBD1 matching 7 bases. CDR3 length: 15 residues. Trimming took 6 bases from V and 5 from J; bases not matched to a gene: 12. The germline V gene encodes CDR1 LNHDA and CDR2 SQIVND (reference sequence). The chain's CDR3 is CASRGGGQAWETQYF. The CDR3, as DNA: TGTGCCAGTAGAGGAGGTGGACAGGCCTGGGAGACCCAGTACTTC.

The chain has TRBV28 and TRBJ1-2; D may be TRBD1 (6 bases). Per germline, CDR1 MDHEN and CDR2 SYDVKM. This CDR3 contains 15 residues. With 6 bases removed from V and 0 bases from J, the gap between germline ends came to 14 bases. DNA for the CDR3: TGTGCCAGCAGGGGCGGTCCAGGGGCTAACTATGGCTACACCTTC. Amino acid sequence: CASRGGPGANYGYTF.

The chain has TRBV6-6 and TRBJ1-6; TRBD1 aligns across 7 bases. The CDR3 runs to 16 residues. Germline V lookup: CDR1 MNHNY, CDR2 SVGAGI (reference sequence). Trimming at V came to 6 bases and at J to 11 bases, leaving 16 bases not matched to a gene. CDR3 sequence (DNA): TGTGCCAGCAGCCGCGGACAGGCCTCTAATCGGGCACCCCTCCACTTT. Translation: CASSRGQASNRAPLHF.

This chain connects TRBV28 to TRBJ1-5; 7 bases map to TRBD1. The V gene's germline CDR1 is MDHEN and CDR2 SYDVKM. This CDR3 is built from 13 residues. V trimming: 6 bases; J trimming: 9 bases; junction bases outside the gene matches: 8. CDR3 sequence: CASSSLNRGPQHF. DNA for the CDR3: TGTGCCAGCAGCTCACTCAACAGGGGGCCCCAGCATTTT.

The gene calls are TRBV7-9 and TRBJ1-5; D uncertain. The V gene lost 5 bases and the J gene lost 9 bases, with 8 bases spanning the gap. This CDR3 is built from 11 residues. The V gene's germline CDR1 is SEHNR and CDR2 FQNEAQ (reference sequence). The CDR3 DNA sequence: TGTGCCAGCAGCCCTTCTCGGCCCCAGCATTTT. This encodes CASSPSRPQHF.